This T cell receptor (beta chain) is from a study of T cell responses to AZD1222 COVID-19 vaccine. Measured with immunoSEQ multiplex PCR; TCRdb has only the in-frame clones, and not every one. The sample lists roughly 130,000 clones, 90% to 95% occurring once. The V end lost 1 base, the J end lost 0 bases, and 12 bases lay between the germline ends. Germline values: CDR1 LNHNV, CDR2 YYDKDF (reference sequence). This CDR3 is built from 16 residues. V gene TRBV15 combines with J gene TRBJ1-1, with D perhaps matching TRBD1 (5 bases). This sequence was found in an adult in good health. This specimen consisted of peripheral blood, obtained on day 0 of AZD1222 vaccination. The CDR3 region is CATSRALTDVNTEAFF. Written as DNA, the CDR3 is TGTGCCACCAGCAGAGCCCTGACAGACGTGAACACTGAAGCTTTCTTT.